The 21 T cell receptor beta chains listed next were all sequenced from one sample in a study of vaccination and CD4 T cells after COVID-19. The antigens for these receptors are not known. The treatment is: approximately nine-day PBMC culture with coronavirus spike peptide pools or control peptides (ViraFEST assay). Researchers used the Oncomine TCR Beta short-read assay to sequence DNA from cultured CD4+ T cells. Each CDR3 protein gets one entry after TCRdb re-called the PCR reads with MiXCR. There are around 4,200 distinct CDR3 sequences in the sample; 45% to 55% occur only once, and approximately 39% lies in the top ten. The sequencing sample was made of CD4+ T cells from blood, cultured in vitro. These receptors all stem from a human donor who had recovered from COVID-19.

By share, this clonotype ranks as large. The chain links TRBV6-1 to TRBJ2-5; no definite D call. The CDR3 extends over 13 amino acids. The V and J ends lost 5 bases and 2 bases respectively, with 9 bases between them. In germline, CDR1 is MNHNS, CDR2 SASEGT. This chain's CDR3 is CASSKQPQETQYF. DNA for the CDR3: TGTGCCAGCAGTAAACAGCCACAAGAGACCCAGTACTTC.

This clonotype was found a few times. This chain uses TRBV24-1 with TRBJ1-1; tentative D call: TRBD1 (6 bases). CDR3 size: 13 residues. Germline CDR1 is KGHDR and CDR2 is SFDVKD. Trimming took 6 bases from V and 3 from J, leaving 10 bases between them. CDR3 nucleotides: TGTGCCACCAGTACAGGGACTTACACTGAAGCTTTCTTT. It codes for CATSTGTYTEAFF.

Only a few counts were recorded for this clonotype. This chain joins TRBV19 and TRBJ1-1, with D perhaps TRBD1 (6 bases). The CDR3 has 16 residues. With 1 base removed from V and 4 bases from J, the gap between germline ends came to 16 bases. Looked up from germline, CDR1 is LNHDA and CDR2 is SQIVND (reference sequence). CDR3 residues: CASSIGATGRGTEAFF. In nucleotides, the CDR3 is TGTGCCAGTAGTATAGGGGCCACAGGGCGCGGCACTGAAGCTTTCTTT. The full variable domain, with the rest looked up from reference TRBV19 and TRBJ1-1, is DGGITQSPKYLFRKEGQNVTLSCEQNLNHDAMYWYRQDPGQGLRLIYYSQIVNDFQKGDIAEGYSVSREKKESFPLTVTSAQKNPTAFYLCASSIGATGRGTEAFFGQGTRLTVV.

The gene calls are TRBV5-1 and TRBJ1-2, with 9 nucleotides matching TRBD1. CDR1 is SGHRS and CDR2 is YFSETQ in the germline V gene. V trimming: 4 bases; J trimming: 1 base; junction bases outside the gene matches: 5. CDR3 size: 15 residues. CDR3 amino acids: CASSGGGQGNYGYTF. The CDR3 region has the DNA TGCGCCAGCAGCGGAGGGGGACAGGGTAACTATGGCTACACCTTC.

V is TRBV6-1 and J is TRBJ1-2, with a tentative D call TRBD1 (6 bases). The CDR3 contains 15 residues. The V end lost 5 bases, the J end lost 4 bases, and 17 bases lay between the germline ends. Looked up from germline, CDR1 is MNHNS and CDR2 is SASEGT. Here the CDR3 reads CASSPHSPTGYGYTF. CDR3 nucleotides: TGTGCCAGCAGTCCTCATTCACCGACAGGCTATGGCTACACCTTC.

This clonotype was seen a few times. The V gene is TRBV28, the J gene TRBJ1-2, with D possibly matching TRBD1 (5 bases). The CDR3 consists of 14 residues. Looked up from germline, CDR1 is MDHEN and CDR2 is SYDVKM. V was trimmed by 6 bases and J by 2 bases, leaving 13 bases between them. The CDR3 sequence is CASRGAPPNYGYTF. For the CDR3, the DNA is TGTGCCAGCAGAGGGGCACCGCCAAACTATGGCTACACCTTC.

The V call is TRBV15, the J call TRBJ2-4; unclear D gene. In germline, CDR1 is LNHNV, CDR2 YYDKDF (reference sequence). Trimming removed 5 bases at V and 2 bases at J, with 7 bases between. The CDR3 totals 13 residues. The CDR3 protein is CATSPQPKNIQYF. CDR3 nucleotides: TGTGCCACCAGCCCCCAGCCCAAAAACATTCAGTACTTC.

This clonotype was seen once. This sequence joins TRBV6-1 and TRBJ2-7; TRBD1 matches 8 bases. The V segment lost 5 bases and the J segment 6 bases; nucleotides outside the gene matches: 21. The germline V gene encodes CDR1 MNHNS and CDR2 SASEGT. The CDR3 has 18 amino acids. In DNA, the CDR3 is TGTGCCAGCAGTCCCCGGACAGGGCCTCCGCGGGACCGAGTCGAGCAGTACTTC. The encoded protein is CASSPRTGPPRDRVEQYF.

The rearrangement links TRBV3-1 to TRBJ2-2; 10 bases map to TRBD1. V lost 11 bases to trimming and J lost 5 bases; unmatched junction nucleotides: 11. Germline V lookup: CDR1 LGHDT, CDR2 YNNKEL (reference sequence). The length of the CDR3 is 15 residues. The CDR3, as DNA: TGTGCCTCTAACAGAGGGGGACAGGGGACCGGGGAGCTGTTTTTT. Amino acid sequence: CASNRGGQGTGELFF.

The chain joins TRBV7-9 to TRBJ1-1; D is perhaps TRBD1 (5 bases). CDR3 length: 16 amino acids. Germline-derived CDR1 and CDR2 are SEHNR and FQNEAQ (reference sequence). V was cut by 5 bases and J by 0 bases, with 16 bases left in between. The DNA of the CDR3 is TGTGCCAGCAGCGAACGGGGGATGGGCATGAACACTGAAGCTTTCTTT. Protein sequence: CASSERGMGMNTEAFF.

This chain links TRBV7-2 with TRBJ1-5, with D perhaps matching TRBD1 (5 bases). Germline CDR1 reads SGHTA; CDR2 reads FQGNSA. CDR3 size: 12 residues. With 3 bases removed from V and 7 bases from J, the gap between germline ends came to 7 bases. The CDR3 region has the DNA TGTGCCAGCAGCTTCCAGGGACAGCCCCAGCATTTT. The encoded protein is CASSFQGQPQHF.

V usage is TRBV24-1 and J usage is TRBJ1-6, with D possibly TRBD1 on 6 matching bases. This CDR3 is built from 20 residues. The germline gives CDR1 KGHDR, CDR2 SFDVKD. Trimming stripped 6 bases from V and 7 bases from J, with 30 bases between. As DNA, the CDR3 is TGTGCCACCAGTCCTAATCCCGCAGGGGTGTGGCCCGGGCGCAATTCACCCCTCCACTTT. The encoded protein is CATSPNPAGVWPGRNSPLHF.

A few counts support this clonotype. The rearrangement joins TRBV7-9 to TRBJ1-2; D is uncertain. Germline V gene lookup returns CDR1 SEHNR and CDR2 FQNEAQ (reference sequence). The CDR3 has 12 residues. V was shortened by 5 bases and J by 5 bases, with 9 bases between the two germline ends. The CDR3 spells CASSPHLYGYTF. The CDR3 coding sequence is TGTGCCAGCAGCCCTCACTTATATGGCTACACCTTC.

This clonotype came up a few times. V is TRBV27 and J is TRBJ2-2, with 11 bases lining up with TRBD1. CDR1 MNHEY and CDR2 SMNVEV come from the germline V gene (reference sequence). The CDR3 covers 16 residues. V trimming: 0 bases; J trimming: 6 bases; junction bases outside the gene matches: 3. The CDR3: CASSLSGTGGPGELFF. The CDR3 DNA sequence: TGTGCCAGCAGTTTATCGGGGACAGGGGGTCCCGGGGAGCTGTTTTTT.

For this clonotype: At one end the junction does not follow the germline gene, possibly because of a read error. This sequence joins TRBV10-1 and TRBJ2-7, with D maybe TRBD2 (6 bases). Germline CDR1 WNHNN, CDR2 SYGVQD (reference sequence). The length of the CDR3 is 14 residues. CDR3 nucleotide sequence: TGCGCCATCCCCTTGCGGGAATCCGCCTACGGGCAGTACTTC. This encodes CAIPLRESAYGQYF.

This clonotype was detected only a few times. The chain is built from TRBV7-2 and TRBJ2-1; 14 nucleotides match TRBD2. Germline V gene data show CDR1 as SGHTA and CDR2 as FQGNSA. Germline trimming cut 5 bases from V and 2 bases from J; bases unmatched to any gene: 8. The CDR3 consists of 18 residues. As DNA, the CDR3 is TGTGCCAGCAGCCACGGGACTAGCGGGGGCGGAACCTACAATGAGCAGTTCTTC. It yields the protein CASSHGTSGGGTYNEQFF.

This clonotype was observed a handful of times. The chain uses TRBV11-2 and TRBJ2-5; no clear D. The CDR3 has 13 residues. The V end lost 3 bases, the J end lost 2 bases, and 7 bases lay between the germline ends. CDR1 SGHAT and CDR2 FQNNGV come from the germline V gene. Written as DNA, the CDR3 is TGTGCCAGCAGCTTTAGCCCTCAAGAGACCCAGTACTTC. Its translation: CASSFSPQETQYF.

This clonotype was seen a handful of times. V and J are TRBV7-2 and TRBJ2-7; 8 bases agree with TRBD1. The V and J ends lost 4 bases and 5 bases, in that order; junction bases with no gene match: 7. Germline values: CDR1 SGHTA, CDR2 FQGNSA. The CDR3 extends over 14 amino acids. The CDR3 loop is CASSYRTGPHEQYF. CDR3 nucleotide sequence: TGTGCCAGCAGCTACCGGACAGGGCCCCACGAGCAGTACTTC.

The rearrangement joins TRBV30 to TRBJ1-3; D may be TRBD1 (6 bases). The CDR3 length is 16 residues. Per germline, CDR1 GTSNPN and CDR2 SVGIG (reference sequence). The ends were cut back, 2 bases at V and 3 bases at J, with 17 bases in the middle. CDR3 residues: CAWSPTGWSRGNTIYF. The CDR3 bases are TGTGCCTGGAGTCCAACAGGGTGGTCCCGTGGAAACACCATATATTTT.

Written as DNA, the CDR3 is TGTGCCAGCAGCTTACACCCAGGGGGCGAGGGAAACACCATATATTTT. This encodes CASSLHPGGEGNTIYF. The chain employs TRBV7-3 and TRBJ1-3, with 8 positions matching TRBD1. The germline CDR1 and CDR2 sequences are SGHTA and FQGTGA. V was clipped by 2 bases and J by 4 bases; unmatched bases: 7. This CDR3 spans 16 amino acids.

The rearrangement uses TRBV6-1 and TRBJ2-3; 8 bases agree with TRBD2. The junction had 5 bases not matched to a gene; V was cut back by 1 base and J by 2 bases. Germline V lookup: CDR1 MNHNS, CDR2 SASEGT. The CDR3 is made up of 16 amino acids. As DNA, the CDR3 is TGTGCCAGCAGTGAAGGGATTAGCGGGGACACAGATACGCAGTATTTT. Its protein is CASSEGISGDTDTQYF.